These 24 T cell receptor beta chains came from one sample sequenced in a study of cytomegalovirus exposure and HLA in healthy donors. 60 Vbeta and 13 Jbeta primers were used in PCR. Produced via immunoSEQ multiplex PCR; TCRdb's table is partial and in-frame only. The repertoire has around 130,000 clones, 78% of them found once; the top ten carry 1.8%. The source material was PBMCs. Every receptor here comes from a woman aged 40 to 50 in good health and CMV-seronegative.

This chain connects TRBV28 to TRBJ1-4, with D possibly TRBD1 on 6 matching bases. The CDR3 runs to 15 residues. Trimming took off 0 bases at V and 4 bases at J, with 9 bases between the two ends. Germline assignment: CDR1 MDHEN and CDR2 SYDVKM. The CDR3 coding sequence is TGTGCCAGCAGTTTATGGACAGGTGGTAATGAAAAACTGTTTTTT. Protein: CASSLWTGGNEKLFF.

The chain carries TRBV6-5 and TRBJ2-5; the match to TRBD2 covers 8 bases. The junction had 5 bases not matched to a gene; V was cut back by 6 bases and J by 5 bases. This CDR3 spans 13 amino acids. Germline V CDR1 and CDR2: MNHEY, SVGAGI. The CDR3 sequence is CASRAGGRETQYF. CDR3 in DNA: TGTGCCAGCAGGGCGGGGGGCCGGGAGACCCAGTACTTC.

The rearrangement links TRBV30 to TRBJ1-2; no clear D gene. Germline loops: CDR1 GTSNPN, CDR2 SVGIG (reference sequence). V was clipped by 0 bases and J by 10 bases, with 12 bases between them. The CDR3 has 12 residues. The CDR3 DNA is TGTGCCTGGAGTGTCACTGCTCTCTCCTACACCTTC. It yields the protein CAWSVTALSYTF.

The chain employs TRBV6-7 and TRBJ1-2, with D maybe TRBD1 (6 bases). TRBV6-7 is noted as an ORF with a role that remains uncertain. The CDR3 runs to 17 residues. V was pared by 0 bases and J by 9 bases, with 23 bases between. CDR3 region: CASSYSSRGEPLRSYTF. CDR3 bases: TGTGCCAGCAGTTACTCGAGCAGGGGTGAACCCCTCAGGAGCTACACCTTC.

This chain uses TRBV6-1 with TRBJ1-6; TRBD1 aligns across 9 bases. The CDR3 spans 14 residues. Germline CDR1 reads MNHNS; CDR2 reads SASEGT. Trimming cost V 8 bases and J 8 bases; bases outside gene matches: 7. Here the CDR3 DNA reads TGTGCCAGCCGGGACAGGGTAACCTATTCACCCCTCCACTTT. This gives the protein CASRDRVTYSPLHF.

The rearrangement links TRBV5-6 to TRBJ2-2, with TRBD1 matching over 9 bases. CDR3 size: 14 residues. The V gene end was trimmed by 5 bases and the J gene end by 7 bases; junction bases not matched to a gene: 6. The germline gives CDR1 SGHDT, CDR2 YYEEEE. CDR3 sequence (DNA): TGTGCCAGCAGGGAACAGGGGGCGGGCGGGGAGCTGTTTTTT. This sequence encodes CASREQGAGGELFF.

A note on this clone: Other DNA sequences of this sample code for an identical CDR3. The V and J genes are TRBV5-6 and TRBJ1-2, with D perhaps TRBD1 (5 bases). The CDR3 extends over 14 amino acids. Germline V gene sequence: CDR1 SGHDT, CDR2 YYEEEE. The ends were cut back, 1 base at V and 0 bases at J, with 7 bases in the middle. The CDR3, as DNA: TGTGCCAGCAGCTTGACAGGAGCTAACTATGGCTACACCTTC. Amino acid sequence: CASSLTGANYGYTF.

This clone was observed a handful of times. This chain connects TRBV28 to TRBJ2-7; perhaps TRBD2 as D (7 bases). The CDR3 length is 14 residues. Trimming stripped 6 bases from V and 2 bases from J, with 14 bases between. CDR1 is MDHEN, CDR2 SYDVKM, per germline. Written as DNA, the CDR3 is TGTGCCAGCAGCGCAGGGGAGGGCCCCTACGAGCAGTACTTC. This gives the protein CASSAGEGPYEQYF.

This chain uses TRBV19 with TRBJ1-1; TRBD1 matches at 8 bases. Germline V CDR1 and CDR2: LNHDA, SQIVND (reference sequence). CDR3 size: 14 residues. V lost 5 bases to trimming and J lost 3 bases; unmatched junction nucleotides: 5. The CDR3 nucleotides are TGTGCCAGTAGTCTTGACAGGGGTGACACTGAAGCTTTCTTT. Translating gives CASSLDRGDTEAFF.

This chain joins TRBV6-6 and TRBJ2-2; D is undetermined. The germline gives CDR1 MNHNY, CDR2 SVGAGI (reference sequence). CDR3 size: 15 residues. The V end lost 5 bases, the J end lost 2 bases, and 12 bases lay between the germline ends. CDR3 region: CASSIGTVNTGELFF. CDR3 DNA: TGTGCCAGCAGTATTGGTACAGTCAACACCGGGGAGCTGTTTTTT.

In this sample, this clone turned up a few times. The rearrangement joins TRBV7-8 to TRBJ2-1; D is uncertain. Germline CDR1 and CDR2: SGHVS and FQNEAQ. Trimming pared 6 bases from V and 9 bases from J, leaving 12 bases between. This CDR3 has 12 residues. The CDR3 region is CASRPLAGEQFF. The CDR3 bases are TGTGCCAGCAGGCCTTTGGCAGGTGAGCAGTTCTTC.

This chain links TRBV5-1 with TRBJ1-1; 11 nucleotides match TRBD1. Germline CDR1 reads SGHRS; CDR2 reads YFSETQ. The CDR3 has 15 residues. J lost 5 bases, V lost 0 bases, and 3 bases had no gene match. The CDR3 DNA follows: TGCGCCAGCAGCTTGGGGGGACAGGGGGTAACTGAAGCTTTCTTT. Its translation: CASSLGGQGVTEAFF.

This clone was recorded a few times. The CDR3 region is CASSTRRLGSYNEQFF. The CDR3 nucleotides are TGTGCCAGCAGCACCCGCAGACTCGGGTCCTACAATGAGCAGTTCTTC. The genes are TRBV11-3 and TRBJ2-1; D uncertain. Trimming stripped 5 bases from V and 1 base from J, with 15 bases between. Looked up from germline, CDR1 is SGHNT and CDR2 is YENEEA. This CDR3 has 16 amino acids. The variable domain in full, with the rest retrieved from reference TRBV11-3 and TRBJ2-1, is EAGVVQSPRYKIIEKKQPVAFWCNPISGHNTLYWYLQNLGQGPELLIRYENEEAVDDSQLPKDRFSAERLKGVDSTLKIQPAELGDSAVYLCASSTRRLGSYNEQFFGPGTRLTVL.

The chain joins TRBV6-5 to TRBJ1-3; tentatively, D is TRBD1 (6 bases). The V end lost 6 bases, the J end lost 1 base, and 10 bases lay between the germline ends. The germline gives CDR1 MNHEY, CDR2 SVGAGI. The CDR3 is 14 residues long. CDR3 loop: CASRKTGSGNTIYF. CDR3 DNA sequence: TGTGCCAGCAGGAAGACAGGTTCTGGAAACACCATATATTTT.

The chain recombines TRBV2 with TRBJ1-1; 8 bases match TRBD1. The CDR3 covers 15 residues. Unmatched junction bases numbered 4, after V lost 3 bases and J lost 1 base. CDR1 and CDR2 (germline): SNHLY, FYNNEI. The CDR3 DNA sequence: TGTGCCAGCAGTGACGTCGGACAGGGGAACACTGAAGCTTTCTTT. This translates into CASSDVGQGNTEAFF.

The chain couples TRBV27 to TRBJ2-1, with 10 bases that match TRBD1. Germline loops: CDR1 MNHEY, CDR2 SMNVEV (reference sequence). This CDR3 has 11 amino acids. J gave up 14 bases and V 6 bases, and 4 bases lay outside the gene matches. CDR3 region: CASRTGQGEFF. CDR3 bases: TGTGCCAGCAGGACAGGACAGGGGGAGTTCTTC.

There are a few counts of this clone. The gene calls are TRBV30 and TRBJ1-4; D is possibly TRBD1 (5 bases). The CDR3 is 12 amino acids. CDR1 GTSNPN and CDR2 SVGIG come from the germline V gene (reference sequence). V shed 3 bases and J shed 8 bases, with 10 bases lying between them. The CDR3 is CAWRHRGEKLFF. The CDR3 DNA reads as TGTGCCTGGAGGCACCGGGGGGAAAAACTGTTTTTT.

The V call is TRBV5-6, the J call TRBJ1-1; no reliable D call. The CDR3 runs to 14 residues. The V end lost 0 bases, the J end lost 0 bases, and 6 bases lay between the germline ends. Germline CDR1 is SGHDT and CDR2 is YYEEEE. This chain's CDR3 is CASSLGPMNTEAFF. DNA of the CDR3: TGTGCCAGCAGCTTGGGGCCCATGAACACTGAAGCTTTCTTT.

The chain links TRBV6-1 to TRBJ1-2; D perhaps matches TRBD1 (6 bases). This CDR3 comprises 13 residues. Per the germline V gene, CDR1 is MNHNS and CDR2 is SASEGT. V lost 6 bases and J 8 bases, leaving 16 bases between the germline ends. The CDR3 loop reads CASSRQGYVGYTF. The CDR3 bases are TGTGCCAGCAGCAGGCAGGGGTACGTCGGCTACACCTTC.

This clone has a handful of counts. The V and J genes are TRBV19 and TRBJ1-5; D unclear. Germline CDR1 LNHDA, CDR2 SQIVND (reference sequence). The V end lost 5 bases, the J end lost 6 bases, and 8 bases lay between the germline ends. The CDR3 extends over 12 amino acids. The CDR3 here is CASSRGGQPQHF. The DNA for the CDR3 is TGTGCCAGTAGTCGGGGTGGTCAGCCCCAGCATTTT.

This chain links TRBV6-5 with TRBJ1-1, with TRBD1 matching over 7 bases. Germline V gene data show CDR1 as MNHEY and CDR2 as SVGAGI. The V segment lost 5 bases and the J segment 1 base; nucleotides outside the gene matches: 4. The CDR3 is made up of 14 amino acids. The CDR3 DNA is TGTGCCAGCAGTGGGACAGTGGAGAACACTGAAGCTTTCTTT. Translation: CASSGTVENTEAFF.

J is TRBJ1-5 and V is TRBV5-4; 8 positions match TRBD1. Germline-derived CDR1 and CDR2 are SGHNT and YYREEE (reference sequence). J was trimmed by 3 bases and V by 2 bases; bases with no gene match: 7. The CDR3 extends over 16 amino acids. The CDR3 loop reads CASSFTGQGYNQPQHF. The CDR3, as DNA: TGTGCCAGCAGCTTTACTGGACAGGGCTACAATCAGCCCCAGCATTTT. Looking up the rest from reference TRBV5-4 and TRBJ1-5 gives the full variable domain: ETGVTQSPTHLIKTRGQQVTLRCSSQSGHNTVSWYQQALGQGPQFIFQYYREEENGRGNFPPRFSGLQFPNYSSELNVNALELDDSALYLCASSFTGQGYNQPQHFGDGTRLSIL.

The gene calls are TRBV5-1 and TRBJ2-4; 14 nucleotides line up with TRBD2. The CDR3 runs 14 residues. Germline V gene sequence: CDR1 SGHRS, CDR2 YFSETQ. Trimming took 4 bases from V and 11 from J; bases not matched to a gene: 5. This chain's CDR3 is CASSPGLAGGVQYF. Written as DNA, the CDR3 is TGCGCCAGCAGCCCCGGACTAGCGGGAGGAGTTCAGTACTTC.

This rearrangement joins TRBV28 to TRBJ1-2; 7 bases align to TRBD1. Germline CDR1 and CDR2: MDHEN and SYDVKM. This CDR3 has 15 residues. With 5 bases clipped from V and 6 bases from J, the junction kept 12 bases outside the gene matches. Here the CDR3 reads CASSPSDNRGHGYTF. The CDR3 nucleotides read TGTGCCAGCAGTCCCTCCGACAACAGGGGCCATGGCTACACCTTC.